A single TCR beta chain is shown here with its context. The antigen is not known. The sample originates from a study of cytomegalovirus exposure and HLA in healthy donors. Study details: There were roughly 80 million unique TCRs (from HLA-typed donors) in an early data release. Study results and caveats: Listed as cytomegalovirus-associated were 170 or so TCR beta chains.

The primer mix had 60 Vbeta and 13 Jbeta primers. As originally analysed: Approximately 12 million of 70 million to 80 million unique TCR beta chains were shared, per a later count. Some clones are missing from TCRdb's copy, which holds only in-frame ones; the method was immunoSEQ multiplex PCR. The V and J calls and clone size come from that table; D and trimming were worked out from the DNA. Of a few hundred thousand clones listed, approximately 91% were seen once; the top ten hold roughly 1.6%. This CDR3 spans 13 amino acids. CDR1 is SGHRS and CDR2 is YFSETQ in the germline V gene. The ends were cut back, 5 bases at V and 3 bases at J, with 11 bases in the middle.

Sequencing was performed on PBMCs. The genes are TRBV5-1 and TRBJ1-2; no clear D. The clonotype comes from a girl aged 2-9 years in good health and CMV-seronegative. The CDR3 loop is CASSVDKDYGYTF. In DNA form, the CDR3 reads TGCGCCAGCAGTGTAGACAAGGACTATGGCTACACCTTC.